This T cell receptor beta chain was identified in a study of shared clonotypes between healthy human individuals (TCRdb year 2020). Study-wide context: Three men and a couple of women, aged 18 to 49 years, made up the cohort. Between about 0.94 and 8.9 billion PBMCs per donor were obtained by leukapheresis. For each donor, CD4 naive and CD4 memory were each given three plates, CD8 naive was given two plates, and CD8 memory was given one plate. To estimate repertoire size and how much clonotype sharing occurs between individuals, the study deeply sequenced the blood TCR repertoires of roughly 5 healthy adults. To increase sequencing depth and limit assay-specific biases, TCR repertoire library preparation and sequencing were carried out by different laboratories using diverse techniques. Study-level results and caveats: Incomplete sequencing was indicated by rarefaction of sorted-subset datasets, despite the large sequencing depth. The small number of donors limited the genetic and exposure-history diversity represented. When a few donors were compared, the shared fraction of clonotypes was about 5.5% for naive CD4, roughly 3.4% for naive CD8, roughly 2.5% for memory CD4, and roughly 0.4% for memory CD8. Compared with non-shared clonotypes, clonotypes shared by all four sorted-subset donors had higher generation probabilities. Naive subsets generally had larger estimated clonotype richness than memory subsets did. Pairwise subsampling indicated that sequencing depth was expected to affect the degree of clonotype sharing among donors. Only blood was sampled, and tissue TCR repertoires likely differ from those in blood.

The germline V gene encodes CDR1 MDHEN and CDR2 SYDVKM. The V end loses 6 bases and the J end loses 4 bases, and a stretch of 15 bases separates them. Taken from cysteine to phenylalanine, the CDR3 has 14 residues. Of all the DNA, just the CDR3 is kept, 42 bases in frame from base 1. About this clone itself: No antigen is known for it. The sample holds no much larger clone one base away, and base qualities are not on file.

TCR CDR3 regions were amplified from genomic DNA by multiplex PCR using the deep immunoSEQ assay. Extracted genomic DNA from each cell subset was distributed evenly across all wells of several immunoSEQ 96-well plates, and each plate was treated as a replicate. Each replicate PCR for sorted subsets received about 220 ng genomic DNA, equal to around 32,000 T cell genomes. Purified libraries were quantified with a Qubit 3.0 fluorometer, sized on a Bioanalyzer 2100, and re-quantified with the KAPA Library Quantification kit. Every immunoSEQ 96-well plate was sequenced on a separate single-read 150-cycle Illumina NextSeq 550 flow cell. In the paper's pipeline: Because the immunoSEQ output included only junctional sequences and no quality scores, the filtering could not be the same as the filtering used for full-length reads. Sequences were annotated with PyIR, a Python wrapper for IgBLAST v1.9, using IMGT germline references to assign V/J genes and CDR3. Reads with weak V/J assignments (E-value above 1e-6), missing CDR3, stop codons, out-of-frame junctions, or ambiguous translated residues were removed. V3J clonotypes were defined by identical inferred V gene, J gene, and CDR3 amino acid sequence. Percentage overlap between repertoires was calculated by dividing the number of shared unique clonotypes by the size of the smaller repertoire. Richness of each repertoire was evaluated using RTK rarefaction, the Chao1 estimator, and Recon v2.1 estimates of unobserved clonotypes. For all TCRbeta clonotypes obtained by the gDNA method from several donors, generation probabilities were computed with OLGA. TCRdb stores this immuneACCESS table with in-frame sequences only. Part of the clones is absent; in the studies checked, under half of the shortfall reflects unresolved V genes, and no reason is known for the rest. V and J calls and clone size are copied from that table; D and trimming were computed from the DNA. The sample records roughly 2.2 million clones, 80% to 95% of which are singletons. Of the sample, 0.37% is held by the ten largest clones.

Donors were healthy HIV-negative adults with no recently reported acute infections or vaccinations. Every donor was a Caucasian adult living in Nashville, Tennessee, USA. CD4+ T cells were enriched through magnetic negative selection, after which naive cells were positively selected on CD45RA and the remaining negative fraction served as the memory subset. Blood was obtained by leukapheresis, after which PBMCs were separated by Ficoll-Histopaque density gradient centrifugation and cryopreserved in liquid nitrogen vapor phase. Analytical flow cytometry was used to check the purity and quantity of every magnetically sorted T cell population. Each sorted fraction had its genomic DNA isolated and then quantified by UV absorbance on a Nanodrop 2000c.

The sample consisted of naive CD4+ T cells from PBMCs. This specimen's cell subset or site label, per the study, means: CD45RA+ positively selected. In this chain, TRBV28 is recombined with TRBJ1-1, and possibly TRBD1, on 5 matching bases. This TCR was recovered from a man aged 18 to 35 in good health. Some clones in this sample may be carry-over from other donors' samples. The bases are TGTGCCAGCAGCCCCATTTTTGGGGGCACTGAAGCTTTCTTT. It is translated as CASSPIFGGTEAFF.